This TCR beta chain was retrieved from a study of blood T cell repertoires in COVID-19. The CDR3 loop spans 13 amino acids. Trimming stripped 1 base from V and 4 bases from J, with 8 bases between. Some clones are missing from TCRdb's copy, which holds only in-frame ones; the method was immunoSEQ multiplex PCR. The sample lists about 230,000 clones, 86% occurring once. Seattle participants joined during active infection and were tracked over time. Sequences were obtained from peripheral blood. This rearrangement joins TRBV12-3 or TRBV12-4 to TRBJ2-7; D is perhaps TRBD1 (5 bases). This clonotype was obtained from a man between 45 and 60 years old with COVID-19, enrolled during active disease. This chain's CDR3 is CASSLVGVYEQYF. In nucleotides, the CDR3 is TGTGCCAGCAGTTTAGTAGGGGTTTACGAGCAGTACTTC.